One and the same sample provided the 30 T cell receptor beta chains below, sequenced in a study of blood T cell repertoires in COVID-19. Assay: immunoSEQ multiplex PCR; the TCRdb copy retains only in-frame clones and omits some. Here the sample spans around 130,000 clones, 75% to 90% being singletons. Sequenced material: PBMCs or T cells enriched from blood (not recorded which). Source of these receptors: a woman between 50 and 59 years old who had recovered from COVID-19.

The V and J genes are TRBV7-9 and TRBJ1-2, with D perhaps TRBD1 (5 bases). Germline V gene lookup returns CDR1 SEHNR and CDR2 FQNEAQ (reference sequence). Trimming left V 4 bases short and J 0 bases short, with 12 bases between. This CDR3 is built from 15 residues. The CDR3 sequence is CASSSDRNSNYGYTF. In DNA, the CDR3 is TGTGCCAGCAGCTCCGACAGAAACTCTAACTATGGCTACACCTTC. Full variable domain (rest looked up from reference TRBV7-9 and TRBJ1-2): DTGVSQNPRHKITKRGQNVTFRCDPISEHNRLYWYRQTLGQGPEFLTYFQNEAQLEKSRLLSDRFSAERPKGSFSTLEIQRTEQGDSAMYLCASSSDRNSNYGYTFGSGTRLTVV.

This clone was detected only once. This CDR3 reads CASSENSGTGMGGYTF. The CDR3 DNA reads TGTGCCAGCAGTGAAAATTCCGGGACAGGGATGGGTGGCTACACCTTC. The chain uses TRBV6-1 and TRBJ1-2, with 9 bases aligning to TRBD1. There are 16 residues in the CDR3. Germline CDR1 and CDR2: MNHNS and SASEGT. With 2 bases clipped from V and 7 bases from J, the junction kept 11 bases outside the gene matches.

The CDR3 loop is CASSAGVGTEAFF. The CDR3 region has the DNA TGTGCCAGTAGTGCAGGGGTAGGGACTGAAGCTTTCTTT. The chain employs TRBV19 and TRBJ1-1; D perhaps matches TRBD1 (6 bases). Germline V gene data show CDR1 as LNHDA and CDR2 as SQIVND (reference sequence). The germline V and J ends were trimmed by 5 bases and 5 bases, with 12 bases remaining between them. The CDR3 totals 13 residues. Full variable domain (outside the CDR3, taken from reference TRBV19 and TRBJ1-1): DGGITQSPKYLFRKEGQNVTLSCEQNLNHDAMYWYRQDPGQGLRLIYYSQIVNDFQKGDIAEGYSVSREKKESFPLTVTSAQKNPTAFYLCASSAGVGTEAFFGQGTRLTVV.

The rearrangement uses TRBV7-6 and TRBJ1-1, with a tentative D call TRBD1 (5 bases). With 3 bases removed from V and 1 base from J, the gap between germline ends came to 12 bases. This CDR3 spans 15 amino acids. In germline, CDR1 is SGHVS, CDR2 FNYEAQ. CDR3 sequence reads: CASSFGGVRNTEAFF. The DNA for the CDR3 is TGTGCCAGCAGCTTTGGAGGGGTGAGGAACACTGAAGCTTTCTTT.

CDR3 loop: CASSLRTSWGEQFF. The CDR3 nucleotides are TGTGCCAGCAGCTTAAGGACTAGTTGGGGTGAGCAGTTCTTC. The V gene is TRBV9, the J gene TRBJ2-1; the match to TRBD2 covers 7 bases. From germline, CDR1 is SGDLS and CDR2 YYNGEE. Trimming removed 4 bases from V and 9 bases from J; junction bases left unmatched: 10. CDR3 size: 14 residues.

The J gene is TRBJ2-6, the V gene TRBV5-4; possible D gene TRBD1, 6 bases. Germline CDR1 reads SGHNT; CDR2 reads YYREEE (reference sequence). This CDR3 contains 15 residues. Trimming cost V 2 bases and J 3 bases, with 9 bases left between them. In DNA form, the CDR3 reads TGTGCCAGCAGCTTAGGGGGAATTGGGGCCAACGTCCTGACTTTC. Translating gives CASSLGGIGANVLTF.

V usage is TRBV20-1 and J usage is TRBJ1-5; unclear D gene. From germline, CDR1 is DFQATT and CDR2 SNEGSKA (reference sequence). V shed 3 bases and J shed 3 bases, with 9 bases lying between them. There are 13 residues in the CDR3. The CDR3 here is CSASYRVNQPQHF. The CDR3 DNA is TGCAGTGCTAGTTACCGGGTCAATCAGCCCCAGCATTTT.

CDR3 in amino acids: CATSRDRVPTDTQYF. The DNA of the CDR3 is TGTGCCACCAGCAGAGACAGGGTCCCCACAGATACGCAGTATTTT. The chain joins TRBV15 to TRBJ2-3; possibly TRBD1 for D (5 bases). CDR3 length: 15 residues. With 0 bases removed from V and 2 bases from J, the gap between germline ends came to 9 bases. Germline V CDR1 and CDR2: LNHNV, YYDKDF (reference sequence). The full variable domain, with the rest looked up from reference TRBV15 and TRBJ2-3, is DAMVIQNPRYQVTQFGKPVTLSCSQTLNHNVMYWYQQKSSQAPKLLFHYYDKDFNNEADTPDNFQSRRPNTSFCFLDIRSPGLGDTAMYLCATSRDRVPTDTQYFGPGTRLTVL.

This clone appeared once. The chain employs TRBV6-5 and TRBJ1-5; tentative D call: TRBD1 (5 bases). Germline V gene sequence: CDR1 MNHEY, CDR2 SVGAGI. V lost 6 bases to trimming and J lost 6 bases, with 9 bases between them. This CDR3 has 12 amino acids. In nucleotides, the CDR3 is TGTGCCAGCAGGGCGGGGGGTCAGCCCCAGCATTTT. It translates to CASRAGGQPQHF.

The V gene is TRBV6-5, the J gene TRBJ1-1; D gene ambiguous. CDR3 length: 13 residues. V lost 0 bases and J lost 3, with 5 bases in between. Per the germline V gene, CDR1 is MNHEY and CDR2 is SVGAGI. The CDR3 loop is CASSYSADTEAFF. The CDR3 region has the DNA TGTGCCAGCAGTTACTCGGCAGACACTGAAGCTTTCTTT.

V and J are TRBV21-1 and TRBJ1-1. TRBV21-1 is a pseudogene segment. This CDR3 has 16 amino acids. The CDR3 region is CASSVGEGEVNTEAFF. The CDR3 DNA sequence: TGTGCCAGTTCCGTGGGAGAGGGAGAGGTGAACACTGAAGCTTTCTTT.

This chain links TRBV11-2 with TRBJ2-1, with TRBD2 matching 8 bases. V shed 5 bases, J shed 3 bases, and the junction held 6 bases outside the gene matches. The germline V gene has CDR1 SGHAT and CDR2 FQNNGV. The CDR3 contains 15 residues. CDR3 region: CASSQTGTSYNEQFF. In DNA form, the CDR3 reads TGTGCCAGCAGCCAAACCGGGACTAGCTACAATGAGCAGTTCTTC.

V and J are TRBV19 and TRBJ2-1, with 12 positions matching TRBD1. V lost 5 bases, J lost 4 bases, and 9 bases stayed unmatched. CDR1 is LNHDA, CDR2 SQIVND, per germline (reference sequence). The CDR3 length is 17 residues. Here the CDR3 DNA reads TGTGCCAGTAGTGTACCGAGGGGACAGGGGGCTTACAATGAGCAGTTCTTC. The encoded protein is CASSVPRGQGAYNEQFF. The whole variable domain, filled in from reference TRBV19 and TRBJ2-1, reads DGGITQSPKYLFRKEGQNVTLSCEQNLNHDAMYWYRQDPGQGLRLIYYSQIVNDFQKGDIAEGYSVSREKKESFPLTVTSAQKNPTAFYLCASSVPRGQGAYNEQFFGPGTRLTVL.

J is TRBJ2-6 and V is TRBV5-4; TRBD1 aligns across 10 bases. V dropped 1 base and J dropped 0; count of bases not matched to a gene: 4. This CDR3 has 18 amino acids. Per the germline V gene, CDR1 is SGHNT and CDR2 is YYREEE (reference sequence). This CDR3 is CASSLRTGGPSGANVLTF. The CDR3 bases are TGTGCCAGCAGCTTGAGGACAGGGGGTCCCTCTGGGGCCAACGTCCTGACTTTC. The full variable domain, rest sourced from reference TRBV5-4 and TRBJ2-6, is ETGVTQSPTHLIKTRGQQVTLRCSSQSGHNTVSWYQQALGQGPQFIFQYYREEENGRGNFPPRFSGLQFPNYSSELNVNALELDDSALYLCASSLRTGGPSGANVLTFGAGSRLTVL.

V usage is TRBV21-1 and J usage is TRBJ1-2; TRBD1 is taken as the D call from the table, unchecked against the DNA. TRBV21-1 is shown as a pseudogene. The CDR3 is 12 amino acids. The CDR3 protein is CASSLGGDGYTF. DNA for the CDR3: TGTGCCAGCAGCTTAGGGGGCGATGGCTACACCTTC.

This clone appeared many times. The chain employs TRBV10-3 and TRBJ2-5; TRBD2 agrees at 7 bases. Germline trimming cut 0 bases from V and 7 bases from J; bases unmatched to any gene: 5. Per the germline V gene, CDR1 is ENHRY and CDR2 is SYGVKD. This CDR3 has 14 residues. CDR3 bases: TGTGCCATCAGTGAGTCGAGGGAGGGCGGGACCCAGTACTTC. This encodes CAISESREGGTQYF.

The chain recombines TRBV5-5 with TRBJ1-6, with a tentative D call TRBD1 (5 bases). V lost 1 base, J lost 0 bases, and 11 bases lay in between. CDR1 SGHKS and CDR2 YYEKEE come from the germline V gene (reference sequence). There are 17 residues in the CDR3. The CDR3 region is CASSLWGRSSYNSPLHF. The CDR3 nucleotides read TGTGCCAGCAGCTTGTGGGGCCGGAGCTCCTATAATTCACCCCTCCACTTT.

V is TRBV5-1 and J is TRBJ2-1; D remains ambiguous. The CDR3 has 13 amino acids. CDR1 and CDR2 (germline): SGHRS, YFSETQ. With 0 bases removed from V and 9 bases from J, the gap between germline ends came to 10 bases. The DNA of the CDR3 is TGCGCCAGCAGCTTGGGGTCGGTGGTTGAGCAGTTCTTC. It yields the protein CASSLGSVVEQFF. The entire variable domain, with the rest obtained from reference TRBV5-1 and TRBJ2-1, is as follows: KAGVTQTPRYLIKTRGQQVTLSCSPISGHRSVSWYQQTPGQGLQFLFEYFSETQRNKGNFPGRFSGRQFSNSRSEMNVSTLELGDSALYLCASSLGSVVEQFFGPGTRLTVL.

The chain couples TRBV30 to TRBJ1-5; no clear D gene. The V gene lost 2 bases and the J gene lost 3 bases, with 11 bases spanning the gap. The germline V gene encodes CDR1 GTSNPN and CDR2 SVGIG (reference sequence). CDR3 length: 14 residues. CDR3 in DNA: TGTGCCTGGAGTTCAGACAATTACAATCAGCCCCAGCATTTT. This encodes CAWSSDNYNQPQHF.

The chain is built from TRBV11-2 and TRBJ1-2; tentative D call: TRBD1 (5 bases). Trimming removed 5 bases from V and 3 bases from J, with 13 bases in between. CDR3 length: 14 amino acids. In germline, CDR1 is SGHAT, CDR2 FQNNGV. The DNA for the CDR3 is TGTGCCAGCAGCCCGGCTGGGGCCCACTATGGCTACACCTTC. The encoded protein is CASSPAGAHYGYTF. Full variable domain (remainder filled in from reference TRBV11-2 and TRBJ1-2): EAGVAQSPRYKIIEKRQSVAFWCNPISGHATLYWYQQILGQGPKLLIQFQNNGVVDDSQLPKDRFSAERLKGVDSTLKIQPAKLEDSAVYLCASSPAGAHYGYTFGSGTRLTVV.

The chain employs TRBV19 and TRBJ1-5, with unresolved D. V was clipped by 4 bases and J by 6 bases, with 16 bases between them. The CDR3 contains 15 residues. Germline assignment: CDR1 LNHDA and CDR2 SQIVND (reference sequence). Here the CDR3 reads CASSTTGRDRQPQHF. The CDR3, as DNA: TGTGCCAGTAGTACGACTGGGAGAGATCGTCAGCCCCAGCATTTT.

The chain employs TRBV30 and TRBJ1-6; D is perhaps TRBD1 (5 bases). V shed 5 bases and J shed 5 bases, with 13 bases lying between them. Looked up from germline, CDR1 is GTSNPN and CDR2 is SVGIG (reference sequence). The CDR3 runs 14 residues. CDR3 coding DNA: TGTGCCTGGGGGACCGGGTCCCATAATTCACCCCTCCACTTT. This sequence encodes CAWGTGSHNSPLHF.

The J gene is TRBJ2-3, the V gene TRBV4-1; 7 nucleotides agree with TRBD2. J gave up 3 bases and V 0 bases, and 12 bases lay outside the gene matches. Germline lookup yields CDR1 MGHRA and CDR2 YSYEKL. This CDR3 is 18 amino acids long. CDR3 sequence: CASSQEPPGGGLTDTQYF. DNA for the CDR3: TGCGCCAGCAGCCAAGAACCTCCCGGCGGGGGATTGACAGATACGCAGTATTTT.

The CDR3 DNA sequence: TGTGCCATCAGTAGGAGCGGGGGGGCCTACGAGCAGTACTTC. It encodes CAISRSGGAYEQYF. The chain links TRBV10-3 to TRBJ2-7; TRBD2 agrees at 10 bases. V gave up 5 bases and J gave up 2 bases; unmatched junction bases: 3. CDR1 and CDR2 from the germline V gene are ENHRY and SYGVKD. This CDR3 spans 14 amino acids.

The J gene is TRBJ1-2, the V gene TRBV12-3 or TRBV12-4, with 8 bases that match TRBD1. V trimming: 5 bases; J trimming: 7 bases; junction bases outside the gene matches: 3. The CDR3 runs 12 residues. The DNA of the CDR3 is TGTGCCAGCAGTAACGGACAGGGTGGCTACACCTTC. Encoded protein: CASSNGQGGYTF.

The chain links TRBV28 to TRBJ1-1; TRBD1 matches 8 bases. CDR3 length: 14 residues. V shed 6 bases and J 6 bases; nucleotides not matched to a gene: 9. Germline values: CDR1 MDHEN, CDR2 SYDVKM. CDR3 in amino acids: CASSEDRAGAEAFF. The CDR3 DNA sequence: TGTGCCAGCAGCGAGGACAGGGCGGGCGCTGAAGCTTTCTTT.

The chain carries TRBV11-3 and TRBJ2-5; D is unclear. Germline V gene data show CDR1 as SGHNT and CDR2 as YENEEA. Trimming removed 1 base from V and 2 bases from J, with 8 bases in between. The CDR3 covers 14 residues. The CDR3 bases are TGTGCCAGCAGCTTAGTTATATATCAAGAGACCCAGTACTTC. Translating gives CASSLVIYQETQYF.

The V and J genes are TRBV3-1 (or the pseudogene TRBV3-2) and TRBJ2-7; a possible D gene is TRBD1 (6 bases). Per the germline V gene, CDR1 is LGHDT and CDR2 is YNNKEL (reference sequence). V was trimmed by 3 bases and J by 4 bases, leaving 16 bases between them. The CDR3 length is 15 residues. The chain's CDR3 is CASSHLGARIYEQYF. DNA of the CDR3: TGTGCCAGCAGCCATCTGGGGGCGCGGATTTACGAGCAGTACTTC.

In DNA, the CDR3 is TGCGCCAGCAGCCAAGGGACAGGGGGAGAGACCCAGTACTTC. It encodes CASSQGTGGETQYF. The chain employs TRBV4-1 and TRBJ2-5; 10 bases agree with TRBD1. Per the germline V gene, CDR1 is MGHRA and CDR2 is YSYEKL. The trim removed 1 base at V and 4 bases at J, leaving 0 bases unmatched. This CDR3 comprises 14 residues.

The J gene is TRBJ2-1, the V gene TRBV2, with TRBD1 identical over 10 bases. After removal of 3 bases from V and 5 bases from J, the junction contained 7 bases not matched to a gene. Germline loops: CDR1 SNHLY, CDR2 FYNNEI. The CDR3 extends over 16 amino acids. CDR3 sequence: CASSEWDRGRDNEQFF. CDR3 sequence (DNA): TGTGCCAGCAGTGAGTGGGACAGGGGAAGAGACAATGAGCAGTTCTTC.